Below, one T cell receptor beta chain is given with its context. Sequencing used immunoSEQ multiplex PCR; TCRdb keeps in-frame clones, though not all of them. The data hold about 270,000 clones, with 82% observed a single time. The junction had 8 bases not matched to a gene; V was cut back by 5 bases and J by 2 bases. The germline CDR1 and CDR2 sequences are MNHNY and SVGAGI (reference sequence). This CDR3 contains 15 residues. This record comes from a study of blood T cell repertoires in COVID-19. For the study at large: Sources were T cells, B-cell-depleted T cells, or PBMCs; the material itself was cDNA or gDNA.

This TCR came from a woman aged 18-29 years with acute or convalescent COVID-19. Sample: peripheral blood. This sequence joins TRBV6-6 and TRBJ1-1; 7 bases align to TRBD1. The CDR3 reads CASSDGGQTNTEAFF. The CDR3 nucleotides are TGTGCCAGCAGTGACGGGGGACAGACTAACACTGAAGCTTTCTTT.